One sample yielded the 22 T cell receptor beta chains listed below, sequenced in a study of blood T cells in healthy people across ages. Then a second PCR, running roughly 6 to 11 cycles, was carried out with a sample-barcoded 5' primer and a J-beta primer mix. One entry per CDR3 protein results from TCRdb running MiXCR on the 5' RACE reads. The sample has about 800,000 distinct CDR3 sequences, about 25% seen once. This sample was also put to use in a study of T cells of mothers and their children.

Input material: blood. These receptors came from a boy younger than 18 in good health.

This clonotype occurred a few times. The chain employs TRBV20-1 and TRBJ1-2; D not certain. Deletions cut 5 bases from V and 4 bases from J, with 11 bases between. The CDR3 is 12 residues long. Germline V CDR1 and CDR2: DFQATT, SNEGSKA (reference sequence). The CDR3 region is CSASDWAYGYTF. CDR3 in DNA: TGCAGTGCTTCCGATTGGGCCTATGGCTACACCTTC.

The sample holds many counts of this clonotype. V gene TRBV20-1 combines with J gene TRBJ1-1; maybe TRBD1 (5 bases). This CDR3 region has 13 residues. V lost 2 bases and J lost 8, with 15 bases in between. CDR1 and CDR2 (germline): DFQATT, SNEGSKA (reference sequence). The CDR3 reads CSARFTGTLEAFF. The CDR3 DNA reads as TGCAGTGCTAGATTTACCGGGACTCTAGAAGCTTTCTTT.

A few counts support this clonotype. The V call is TRBV12-3 or TRBV12-4, the J call TRBJ2-1; TRBD2 matches 11 bases. The CDR3 has 15 amino acids. V gave up 1 base and J gave up 5 bases; unmatched junction bases: 1. CDR3 sequence reads: CASSLVAGGNNEQFF. CDR3 in DNA: TGTGCCAGCAGTTTAGTAGCGGGGGGGAACAATGAGCAGTTCTTC.

There are a few counts of this clonotype. This chain links TRBV28 with TRBJ2-4, with no clear D. Trimming left V 5 bases short and J 12 bases short, with 11 bases between. The CDR3 is 11 amino acids. Germline CDR1 is MDHEN and CDR2 is SYDVKM. The CDR3 DNA follows: TGTGCCAGCAGTCAAACGCAAACTCAGTACTTC. Translation gives CASSQTQTQYF.

This clonotype was seen a handful of times. CDR3 DNA sequence: TGTGCCAGCTGGGACAGGGGGACCACCGGGGAGCTGTTTTTT. This encodes CASWDRGTTGELFF. The chain has TRBV28 and TRBJ2-2, with 11 bases that match TRBD1. Trimming cost V 8 bases and J 4 bases; bases outside gene matches: 3. Germline V gene lookup returns CDR1 MDHEN and CDR2 SYDVKM. This CDR3 is built from 14 residues.

A few counts support this clonotype. This rearrangement joins TRBV2 to TRBJ2-2, with 7 bases that match TRBD2. The CDR3 is 19 residues long. Trimming took 4 bases from V and 0 from J; bases not matched to a gene: 14. From germline, CDR1 is SNHLY and CDR2 FYNNEI. CDR3 sequence (DNA): TGTGCCAGCAGTGCAGCGGGAAGCGCCCTGATTCCGAACACCGGGGAGCTGTTTTTT. As protein: CASSAAGSALIPNTGELFF.

V usage is TRBV27 and J usage is TRBJ2-7, with a tentative D call TRBD2 (5 bases). The CDR3 runs 14 residues. In germline, CDR1 is MNHEY, CDR2 SMNVEV (reference sequence). Between the trimmed V and J ends, which lost 3 bases and 4 bases, there was a span of 13 bases. The CDR3, as DNA: TGTGCCAGCAGTTTTGCCGGGGTCCCATACGAGCAGTACTTC. It yields the protein CASSFAGVPYEQYF.

The chain couples TRBV5-1 to TRBJ2-7; D is possibly TRBD1 (7 bases). The CDR3 length is 15 residues. Germline V CDR1 and CDR2: SGHRS, YFSETQ. V was cut by 3 bases and J by 3 bases, with 16 bases left in between. CDR3 protein: CASSWGDSPLYEQYF. The CDR3 nucleotides are TGCGCCAGCAGCTGGGGGGACAGTCCACTCTACGAGCAGTACTTC.

The chain joins TRBV7-6 to TRBJ2-7; 7 bases map to TRBD1. The ends lost 0 bases at V and 2 bases at J; junction bases unmatched: 7. This CDR3 is 16 amino acids long. The germline V gene has CDR1 SGHVS and CDR2 FNYEAQ. This chain's CDR3 is CASSLASGGEPYEQYF. As DNA, the CDR3 is TGTGCCAGCAGCTTAGCCTCAGGGGGTGAGCCCTACGAGCAGTACTTC. Drawing the rest from reference TRBV7-6 and TRBJ2-7, the complete variable domain is GAGVSQSPRYKVTKRGQDVALRCDPISGHVSLYWYRQALGQGPEFLTYFNYEAQQDKSGLPNDRFSAERPEGSISTLTIQRTEQRDSAMYRCASSLASGGEPYEQYFGPGTRLTVT.

This clonotype was recorded many times. The rearrangement uses TRBV4-3 and TRBJ2-5, with D possibly being TRBD2 (7 bases). The CDR3 length is 19 residues. CDR1 and CDR2 from the germline V gene are LGHNA and YSLEER. The V end lost 0 bases, the J end lost 1 base, and 21 bases lay between the germline ends. CDR3 in amino acids: CASSQETGGSNTLQETQYF. The CDR3 DNA is TGCGCCAGCAGCCAAGAGACGGGGGGCTCGAATACGCTCCAAGAGACCCAGTACTTC.

This clonotype turned up a few times. The chain links TRBV29-1 to TRBJ1-2; D ambiguous. CDR1 is SQVTM and CDR2 is ANQGSEA in the germline V gene. The CDR3 is 13 residues long. V gave up 1 base and J gave up 8 bases, with 14 bases separating them. CDR3 coding DNA: TGCAGCGTTGAAGTGGATCCTAGGGAGGGCTACACCTTC. Residues: CSVEVDPREGYTF.

CDR3 amino acids: CASSFKREGRGTDTQYF. DNA of the CDR3: TGTGCCAGCAGCTTTAAGCGGGAGGGGAGAGGAACAGATACGCAGTATTTT. The chain has TRBV12-1 and TRBJ2-3; TRBD2 reflects the table's D call only, with no check against the DNA. TRBV12-1 is a listed pseudogene. The CDR3 loop spans 17 amino acids.

The chain employs TRBV20-1 and TRBJ1-2, with 9 bases that match TRBD1. The germline CDR1 and CDR2 sequences are DFQATT and SNEGSKA (reference sequence). V was pared by 0 bases and J by 13 bases, with 9 bases of the junction left unmatched. The CDR3 length is 13 residues. The CDR3 reads CSARDWDRDQITF. The CDR3 nucleotides are TGCAGTGCTAGAGATTGGGACAGGGATCAGATCACCTTC.

The table lists this clonotype with a few counts. The CDR3 DNA reads as TGTGCCAGCACCAGAGTTGGGACTAGCGGGGTGGATGAGCAGTTCTTC. Translation: CASTRVGTSGVDEQFF. The chain has TRBV6-5 and TRBJ2-1, with TRBD2 identical over 13 bases. This CDR3 comprises 16 residues. Trimming took 7 bases from V and 8 from J; bases not matched to a gene: 11. CDR1 and CDR2 from the germline V gene are MNHEY and SVGAGI.

This rearrangement joins TRBV6-4 to TRBJ2-3, with unresolved D. V was shortened by 3 bases and J by 6 bases, with 13 bases between the two germline ends. The CDR3 is 14 amino acids. The germline V gene has CDR1 MRHNA and CDR2 SNTAGT. The CDR3: CASSEGQWMDTQYF. The CDR3 DNA reads TGTGCCAGCAGTGAGGGTCAGTGGATGGATACGCAGTATTTT.

CDR3 sequence: CSVPLAAPDTQYF. The CDR3 region has the DNA TGCAGCGTTCCACTAGCGGCACCGGATACGCAGTATTTT. This chain connects TRBV29-1 to TRBJ2-3; 8 nucleotides line up with TRBD2. Germline CDR1 and CDR2: SQVTM and ANQGSEA. CDR3 size: 13 residues. J lost 6 bases, V lost 5 bases, and 7 bases had no gene match.

This clonotype occurred a few times. This chain joins TRBV7-9 and TRBJ2-5; D call uncertain. The CDR3 covers 15 residues. Germline V gives CDR1 SEHNR, CDR2 FQNEAQ (reference sequence). V dropped 0 bases and J dropped 1 base, with 9 bases sitting between them. The CDR3 bases are TGTGCCAGCAGCTTAGCCGAACCTTTCCAAGAGACCCAGTACTTC. Translated, it gives CASSLAEPFQETQYF.

Comment on this clonotype: Germline is not matched at one junction end, which may reflect a read error. The CDR3 loop is CASSIPTFNERFF. The CDR3 nucleotides read TGTGCCAGTAGTATTCCGACCTTCAATGAGCGGTTCTTC. The rearrangement uses TRBV19 and TRBJ2-5, with D possibly matching TRBD2 (5 bases). The germline CDR1 and CDR2 sequences are LNHDA and SQIVND (reference sequence). This CDR3 is 13 amino acids long.

This clonotype has more than one count but fewer than ten. The V gene is TRBV29-1, the J gene TRBJ2-5, with unresolved D. The J call may not be correct, given that the DNA end is closer to TRBJ2-7. This CDR3 comprises 11 residues. CDR1 and CDR2 (germline): SQVTM, ANQGSEA. CDR3: CSVVHRYEQYF. In nucleotides, the CDR3 is TGCAGCGTTGTTCATAGGTACGAGCAGTACTTC.

The genes are TRBV7-2 and TRBJ1-1, with TRBD1 as a possible D gene (5 bases). Trimming removed 2 bases at V and 0 bases at J, with 13 bases between. This CDR3 is built from 16 residues. Germline CDR1 is SGHTA and CDR2 is FQGNSA. CDR3: CASSLMHRRMNTEAFF. In DNA, the CDR3 is TGTGCCAGCAGCTTAATGCACAGGCGCATGAACACTGAAGCTTTCTTT.

V and J are TRBV27 and TRBJ1-5; D is possibly TRBD1 (6 bases). In germline, CDR1 is MNHEY, CDR2 SMNVEV (reference sequence). The CDR3 contains 15 residues. Trimming cost V 6 bases and J 6 bases, with 18 bases left between them. CDR3 amino acids: CASSKGGIWGQPQHF. CDR3 DNA sequence: TGTGCCAGCAGCAAAGGGGGAATTTGGGGTCAGCCCCAGCATTTT.

The J gene is TRBJ2-1, the V gene TRBV20-1; 12 bases map to TRBD2. This CDR3 is 16 amino acids long. The V gene end was trimmed by 5 bases and the J gene end by 5 bases; junction bases not matched to a gene: 10. In germline, CDR1 is DFQATT, CDR2 SNEGSKA (reference sequence). The CDR3 nucleotides read TGCAGTGCTCCCCTAGCGGGGGGGCTAAAGCACAATGAGCAGTTCTTC. Translated: CSAPLAGGLKHNEQFF.